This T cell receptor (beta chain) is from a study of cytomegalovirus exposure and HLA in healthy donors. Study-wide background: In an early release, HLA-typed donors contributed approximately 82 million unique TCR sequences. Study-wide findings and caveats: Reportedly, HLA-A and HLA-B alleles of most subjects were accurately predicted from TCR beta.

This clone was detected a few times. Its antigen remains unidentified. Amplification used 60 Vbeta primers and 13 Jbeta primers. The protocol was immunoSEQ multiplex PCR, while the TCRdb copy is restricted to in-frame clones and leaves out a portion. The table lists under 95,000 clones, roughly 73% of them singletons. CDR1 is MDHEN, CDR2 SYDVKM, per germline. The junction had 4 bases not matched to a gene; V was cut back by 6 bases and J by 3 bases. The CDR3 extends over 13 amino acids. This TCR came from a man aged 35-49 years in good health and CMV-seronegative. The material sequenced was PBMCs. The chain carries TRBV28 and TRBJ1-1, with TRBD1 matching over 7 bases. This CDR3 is CASRLTGYTEAFF. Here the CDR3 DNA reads TGTGCCAGCAGACTGACAGGGTACACTGAAGCTTTCTTT.